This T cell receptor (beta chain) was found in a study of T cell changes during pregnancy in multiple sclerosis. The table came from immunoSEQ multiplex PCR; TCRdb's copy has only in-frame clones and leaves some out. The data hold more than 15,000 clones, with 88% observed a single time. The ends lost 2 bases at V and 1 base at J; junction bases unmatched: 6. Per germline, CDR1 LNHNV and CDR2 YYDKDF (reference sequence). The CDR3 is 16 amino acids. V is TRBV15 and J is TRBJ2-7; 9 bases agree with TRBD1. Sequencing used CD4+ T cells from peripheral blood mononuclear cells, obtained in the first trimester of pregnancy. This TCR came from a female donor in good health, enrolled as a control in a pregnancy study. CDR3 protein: CATSRPGTGMSYEQYF. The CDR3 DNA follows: TGTGCCACCAGCAGACCCGGGACAGGGATGTCCTACGAGCAGTACTTC.